This T cell receptor beta chain was captured in a study of blood T cell repertoires in COVID-19. Study-wide context: COVID-19 samples collected from the United States, Italy and Spain covered acute and convalescent phases. Sample material is recorded as cDNA or gDNA derived from T cells, B-cell-depleted T cells, or PBMCs.

Original processing notes: Amplification of reference gene primers was used by the study to estimate nucleated cell counts. The data were produced by immunoSEQ multiplex PCR, yet TCRdb's version contains in-frame clones alone and is incomplete. V, J and clone size derive from that table, while D and trimming were established from the DNA sequence. This repertoire shows a few hundred thousand clones, about 68% found once; its top ten account for about 3.5%. In this sample, this clone turned up once. Material for sequencing was peripheral blood. This clonotype originated in a woman aged 80 or older with acute or convalescent COVID-19.

CDR3 bases: TGCGCCAGCAGCCGGTTGGGGGACACAAATTCACCCCTCCACTTT. It yields the protein CASSRLGDTNSPLHF. V and J are TRBV4-1 and TRBJ1-6, with a tentative D call TRBD1 (6 bases). V was trimmed by 4 bases and J by 7 bases, leaving 14 bases between them. The CDR3 loop spans 15 amino acids. Per germline, CDR1 MGHRA and CDR2 YSYEKL.